This entry lists 21 T cell receptor beta chains sequenced from one sample in a study of blood T cell repertoires in COVID-19. Assay used: immunoSEQ multiplex PCR; TCRdb lists only in-frame clones, some missing. This sample yields some 250,000 clones, of which roughly 77% are seen a single time; 3.3% belongs to the top ten. Source material: peripheral blood. The source of these receptors is a woman older than 75 with acute or convalescent COVID-19.

The rearrangement uses TRBV3-1 (or the pseudogene TRBV3-2) and TRBJ1-2, with a tentative D call TRBD1 (6 bases). Trimming shortened V by 5 bases and J by 8 bases, and 21 bases separated the two germline ends. This CDR3 spans 15 amino acids. Germline CDR1 reads LGHDT; CDR2 reads YNNKEL (reference sequence). The CDR3, as DNA: TGTGCCAGCAGCTTGGGACAAATAAAGGAACGCGGCTACACCTTC. This sequence encodes CASSLGQIKERGYTF.

V is TRBV2 and J is TRBJ1-5; TRBD1 might be the D (5 bases). The V gene lost 8 bases and the J gene lost 1 base, with 9 bases spanning the gap. There are 13 residues in the CDR3. Germline CDR1 is SNHLY and CDR2 is FYNNEI. CDR3 nucleotide sequence: TGTGCCAGCGCGACAGAAAGCAATCAGCCCCAGCATTTT. It codes for CASATESNQPQHF.

The chain employs TRBV7-2 and TRBJ1-2, with 7 bases fitting TRBD1. V lost 3 bases, J lost 5 bases, and 6 bases stayed unmatched. CDR3 length: 14 residues. The germline CDR1 and CDR2 sequences are SGHTA and FQGNSA. Here the CDR3 reads CASSFRQGGYGYTF. CDR3 DNA sequence: TGTGCCAGCAGCTTTCGACAGGGAGGTTATGGCTACACCTTC.

In the case of this clone: At one boundary the junction diverges from the germline segment, which might be a read error. This chain connects TRBV20-1 to TRBJ1-5, with 7 positions matching TRBD1. This CDR3 has 13 amino acids. CDR1 is DFQATT and CDR2 is SNEGSKA in the germline V gene (reference sequence). The CDR3 sequence is CSASRTGNEPQHF. The CDR3 bases are TGCAGTGCTAGTAGGACAGGCAATGAGCCCCAGCATTTT.

The chain uses TRBV6-2 or TRBV6-3 and TRBJ2-1; D not resolved. Germline assignment: CDR1 MNHEY and CDR2 SVGEGT. The ends were cut back, 6 bases at V and 4 bases at J, with 13 bases in the middle. The CDR3 runs to 14 residues. The CDR3 DNA reads as TGTGCCAGCAGCCTTTTTTCCGGGTACAATGAGCAGTTCTTC. It yields the protein CASSLFSGYNEQFF.

The CDR3: CASSQWGGRSYGYTF. CDR3 nucleotides: TGTGCCAGCAGCCAATGGGGGGGCAGGTCCTATGGCTACACCTTC. J is TRBJ1-2 and V is TRBV3-1 (or the pseudogene TRBV3-2); possible D gene TRBD1, 6 bases. The CDR3 runs 15 residues. Germline CDR1 is LGHDT and CDR2 is YNNKEL (reference sequence). Trimming left V 2 bases short and J 4 bases short, with 14 bases between.

This chain connects TRBV9 to TRBJ1-1; D call uncertain. The V and J ends lost 1 base and 1 base respectively, with 5 bases between them. The CDR3 sequence is 13 residues long. The germline V gene has CDR1 SGDLS and CDR2 YYNGEE. CDR3 sequence (DNA): TGTGCCAGCAGCGTATTCGGGAACACTGAAGCTTTCTTT. Its translation is CASSVFGNTEAFF.

The chain links TRBV27 to TRBJ2-3; 7 bases map to TRBD2. The CDR3 consists of 18 residues. The V segment lost 1 base and the J segment 3 bases; nucleotides outside the gene matches: 13. Germline V gene sequence: CDR1 MNHEY, CDR2 SMNVEV (reference sequence). The CDR3 region is CASSLFPSGGGWTDTQYF. CDR3 DNA: TGTGCCAGCAGTTTATTTCCCTCGGGGGGAGGATGGACAGATACGCAGTATTTT.

The rearrangement uses TRBV7-2 and TRBJ2-7, with a tentative D call TRBD1 (5 bases). CDR3 length: 12 residues. Germline values: CDR1 SGHTA, CDR2 FQGNSA. Trimming cost V 4 bases and J 3 bases, with 7 bases left between them. The CDR3 sequence: CASSSGHYEQYF. The CDR3 region has the DNA TGTGCCAGCAGCTCCGGACACTACGAGCAGTACTTC.

The chain has TRBV7-8 and TRBJ2-7, with a weak D call TRBD1 (6 bases). This CDR3 has 19 residues. The ends were cut back, 1 base at V and 0 bases at J, with 22 bases in the middle. The germline V gene has CDR1 SGHVS and CDR2 FQNEAQ. CDR3 nucleotide sequence: TGTGCCAGCAGCTTAGTCCCCTTCAGGGGCGTGGGAAGCTCCTACGAGCAGTACTTC. It is translated as CASSLVPFRGVGSSYEQYF.

The genes are TRBV2 and TRBJ1-5, with a weak D call TRBD1 (5 bases). V lost 1 base and J 5 bases, leaving 12 bases between the germline ends. This CDR3 contains 15 residues. The germline V gene has CDR1 SNHLY and CDR2 FYNNEI. For the CDR3, the DNA is TGTGCCAGCAGTGAAGTAAGGGGTAAGGATCAGCCCCAGCATTTT. Translated, it gives CASSEVRGKDQPQHF.

This rearrangement joins TRBV27 to TRBJ1-6, with TRBD1 as a possible D gene (5 bases). Germline-derived CDR1 and CDR2 are MNHEY and SMNVEV (reference sequence). The V gene lost 5 bases and the J gene lost 6 bases, with 17 bases spanning the gap. CDR3 size: 16 residues. CDR3 region: CASSPTGGRGNSPLHF. The CDR3 DNA reads as TGTGCCAGCAGTCCCACGGGGGGAAGGGGTAATTCACCCCTCCACTTT.

The chain is built from TRBV7-2 and TRBJ1-6, with D maybe TRBD1 (6 bases). This CDR3 spans 15 amino acids. Germline-derived CDR1 and CDR2 are SGHTA and FQGNSA. V lost 3 bases and J 7 bases, leaving 13 bases between the germline ends. CDR3 residues: CASSFTGSGNSPLHF. The CDR3 region has the DNA TGTGCCAGCAGCTTCACAGGGTCCGGGAATTCACCCCTCCACTTT. Full variable domain (missing parts from reference TRBV7-2 and TRBJ1-6): GAGVSQSPSNKVTEKGKDVELRCDPISGHTALYWYRQSLGQGLEFLIYFQGNSAPDKSGLPSDRFSAERTGGSVSTLTIQRTQQEDSAVYLCASSFTGSGNSPLHFGNGTRLTVT.

The chain combines TRBV5-1 with TRBJ2-2; perhaps TRBD2 as D (6 bases). The V end was cut by 0 bases, the J end by 5 bases, with 11 bases between. This CDR3 is built from 15 residues. The germline V gene encodes CDR1 SGHRS and CDR2 YFSETQ. CDR3: CASSLAAGKTGELFF. The CDR3 DNA follows: TGCGCCAGCAGCTTGGCCGCGGGGAAGACCGGGGAGCTGTTTTTT. The full variable domain, its missing parts supplied by reference TRBV5-1 and TRBJ2-2, is KAGVTQTPRYLIKTRGQQVTLSCSPISGHRSVSWYQQTPGQGLQFLFEYFSETQRNKGNFPGRFSGRQFSNSRSEMNVSTLELGDSALYLCASSLAAGKTGELFFGEGSRLTVL.

The chain has TRBV10-3 and TRBJ2-3, with TRBD1 identical over 7 bases. The trim removed 5 bases at V and 0 bases at J, leaving 5 bases unmatched. CDR1 is ENHRY and CDR2 is SYGVKD in the germline V gene. The CDR3 contains 15 residues. The CDR3 DNA sequence: TGTGCCATCAGTTCGGGACAGCCTAGCACAGATACGCAGTATTTT. Its protein is CAISSGQPSTDTQYF.

The rearrangement joins TRBV18 to TRBJ2-2, with TRBD2 matching 7 bases. The J segment lost 2 bases and the V segment lost 2 bases, leaving 5 bases of the junction unmatched. Germline lookup yields CDR1 KGHSH and CDR2 LQKENI. The CDR3 sequence is 16 residues long. The CDR3: CASSPFLAANTGELFF. The CDR3 DNA sequence: TGTGCCAGCTCACCATTTCTAGCGGCAAACACCGGGGAGCTGTTTTTT.

V gene TRBV4-1 combines with J gene TRBJ2-5; D remains unclear. The CDR3 is made up of 12 amino acids. CDR1 and CDR2 from the germline V gene are MGHRA and YSYEKL. Deletions cut 2 bases from V and 4 bases from J, with 5 bases between. CDR3 protein: CASSQIGETQYF. In DNA form, the CDR3 reads TGCGCCAGCAGCCAAATCGGAGAGACCCAGTACTTC.

This clone was picked up a small number of times. The chain couples TRBV3-1 (or the pseudogene TRBV3-2) to TRBJ2-1; the match to TRBD2 covers 9 bases. Trimming cost V 8 bases and J 7 bases; bases outside gene matches: 9. The CDR3 contains 14 residues. In germline, CDR1 is LGHDT, CDR2 YNNKEL (reference sequence). The CDR3 spells CASARAGGGNEQFF. For the CDR3, the DNA is TGTGCCAGCGCCCGAGCGGGGGGAGGAAATGAGCAGTTCTTC.

The J gene is TRBJ2-2, the V gene TRBV18; TRBD1 is a possible D gene (6 bases). Germline V CDR1 and CDR2: KGHSH, LQKENI. V was trimmed by 4 bases and J by 4 bases, leaving 16 bases between them. The CDR3 sequence is 16 residues long. CDR3 bases: TGTGCCAGCTCACTCCAACCAGGGGCGCCCACCGGGGAGCTGTTTTTT. The encoded protein is CASSLQPGAPTGELFF. Supplemented by reference TRBV18 and TRBJ2-2, the full variable domain reads NAGVMQNPRHLVRRRGQEARLRCSPMKGHSHVYWYRQLPEEGLKFMVYLQKENIIDESGMPKERFSAEFPKEGPSILRIQQVVRGDSAAYFCASSLQPGAPTGELFFGEGSRLTVL.

The chain combines TRBV2 with TRBJ1-6; 9 nucleotides agree with TRBD1. This CDR3 contains 15 residues. V was clipped by 6 bases and J by 6 bases; unmatched bases: 6. The germline gives CDR1 SNHLY, CDR2 FYNNEI. Written as DNA, the CDR3 is TGTGCCAGCAGCCGGGGACAGGGTTCTAATTCACCCCTCCACTTT. Translated: CASSRGQGSNSPLHF.

The J gene is TRBJ1-1, the V gene TRBV10-2; D is unresolved. Germline-derived CDR1 and CDR2 are WSHSY and SAAADI. The CDR3 consists of 14 residues. Deletions cut 6 bases from V and 2 bases from J, with 13 bases between. CDR3 protein: CASRRGGVNTEAFF. In DNA form, the CDR3 reads TGCGCCAGCAGAAGAGGCGGGGTTAACACTGAAGCTTTCTTT.